This paragraph covers one T cell receptor (beta chain) sequence. This entry is derived from a study of blood T cell repertoires in COVID-19. Study information: COVID-19 samples from acute and convalescent phases originated in the United States, Italy and Spain. In each case, the material was cDNA or gDNA derived from T cells, B-cell-depleted T cells, or PBMCs.

The ends lost 0 bases at V and 8 bases at J; junction bases unmatched: 14. Germline-derived CDR1 and CDR2 are MGHRA and YSYEKL. This CDR3 is 19 amino acids long. As originally analysed: The authors estimated nucleated cell counts from reference gene primer amplification. Repertoires were generated with immunoSEQ multiplex PCR, while TCRdb's copy carries only in-frame clones and drops some. The V and J calls and clone size are taken from that table; D and trimming were inferred from the DNA. The top ten hold around 6.5% of the sample, which has roughly 56,000 clones, around 90% seen once. The sequence was obtained from a man over 45 with active COVID-19. The chain joins TRBV4-1 to TRBJ2-1; 12 bases are a match to TRBD2. The source material was peripheral blood. The CDR3 coding sequence is TGCGCCAGCAGCCAAGATACCGGGTCGCTAGCGGGAGGGAGCGATGAGCAGTTCTTC. Translated: CASSQDTGSLAGGSDEQFF.